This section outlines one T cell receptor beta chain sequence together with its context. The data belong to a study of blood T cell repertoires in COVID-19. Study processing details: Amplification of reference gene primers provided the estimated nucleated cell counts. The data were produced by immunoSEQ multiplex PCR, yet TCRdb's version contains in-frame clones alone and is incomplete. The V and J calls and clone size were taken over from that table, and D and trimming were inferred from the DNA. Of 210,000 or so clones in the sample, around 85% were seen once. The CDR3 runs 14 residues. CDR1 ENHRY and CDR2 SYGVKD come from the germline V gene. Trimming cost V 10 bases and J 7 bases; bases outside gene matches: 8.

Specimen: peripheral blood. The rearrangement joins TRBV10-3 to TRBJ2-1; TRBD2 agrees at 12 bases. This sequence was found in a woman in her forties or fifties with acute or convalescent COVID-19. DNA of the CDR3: TGTGCCACCCGACTAGCGGGGGACGGGAATGAGCAGTTCTTC. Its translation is CATRLAGDGNEQFF.